Listed below are T cell receptor beta chains from one sample, sequenced in a study of T cell repertoires in cytomegalovirus infection. Each CDR3 protein gets one entry after TCRdb re-called the reads with MiXCR. The sample holds under 850,000 distinct CDR3 sequences, less than 40% seen once. Source material: PBMCs. The receptors were sampled from a human donor in good health (CMV status not recorded). Some clones in this sample may be carry-over from other donors' samples. Each CDR3 is given with its conserved first and last residue. Fields, in order: V gene, clone size, J gene, D gene, CDR3 protein, CDR3 DNA. A D gene is named only where the DNA matches it firmly. Size tells how often a clone was seen (once, few, many) or the class of an expanded clone, and some rows leave it out.

v_gene: TRBV6-5
abundance: few
j_gene: TRBJ2-7
d_gene: TRBD1
CDR3aa: CAIGQGSSYEQYF
CDR3nt: TGTGCCATCGGACAGGGGAGCTCCTACGAGCAGTACTTC

v_gene: TRBV28
abundance: few
j_gene: TRBJ1-2
d_gene: .
CDR3aa: CASSLTWRVGYTF
CDR3nt: TGTGCCAGCAGTTTGACGTGGCGGGTTGGCTACACCTTC

v_gene: TRBV28
abundance: few
j_gene: TRBJ2-5
d_gene: TRBD1
CDR3aa: CASSYDRDLLYQETQYF
CDR3nt: TGTGCCAGCAGTTACGACAGGGACCTGTTGTACCAAGAGACCCAGTACTTC

v_gene: TRBV10-3
abundance: .
j_gene: TRBJ1-1
d_gene: .
CDR3aa: CAISESVGSNTEAFF
CDR3nt: TGTGCCATCAGTGAGTCGGTAGGCTCGAACACTGAAGCTTTCTTT

v_gene: TRBV28
abundance: many
j_gene: TRBJ1-4
d_gene: .
CDR3aa: CASSLTRRRGNEKLFF
CDR3nt: TGTGCCAGCAGTTTGACTCGGAGGAGGGGTAATGAAAAACTGTTTTTT

v_gene: TRBV9
abundance: .
j_gene: TRBJ1-1
d_gene: .
CDR3aa: CASSDWGLGTPTEAFF
CDR3nt: TGTGCCAGCAGCGATTGGGGCCTTGGGACTCCCACTGAAGCTTTCTTT

v_gene: TRBV6-2/TRBV6-3
abundance: few
j_gene: TRBJ1-5
d_gene: .
CDR3aa: CASSGRLRQAQPQHF
CDR3nt: TGTGCCAGCAGTGGACGGCTCCGGCAGGCTCAGCCCCAGCATTTT

v_gene: TRBV14
abundance: .
j_gene: TRBJ1-1
d_gene: .
CDR3aa: CASSPVGRGNTEAFF
CDR3nt: TGTGCCAGCAGCCCGGTCGGGCGGGGAAACACTGAAGCTTTCTTT

v_gene: TRBV12-3/TRBV12-4
abundance: once
j_gene: TRBJ1-1
d_gene: TRBD1
CDR3aa: CASRTTTGTFMNTEAFF
CDR3nt: TGTGCCAGCAGGACCACGACAGGGACCTTTATGAACACTGAAGCTTTCTTT

v_gene: TRBV7-3
abundance: many
j_gene: TRBJ2-3
d_gene: .
CDR3aa: CASSLGTTLGRDTQYF
CDR3nt: TGTGCCAGCAGCTTAGGTACAACGTTGGGGAGAGATACGCAGTATTTT

v_gene: TRBV7-6
abundance: .
j_gene: TRBJ1-2
d_gene: TRBD1
CDR3aa: CASSSRGRDYGYTF
CDR3nt: TGTGCCAGCAGCTCCAGGGGGCGCGACTATGGCTACACCTTC

v_gene: TRBV5-4
abundance: .
j_gene: TRBJ2-1
d_gene: TRBD2
CDR3aa: CASSLPGTRDNEQFF
CDR3nt: TGTGCCAGCAGCCTCCCCGGGACTAGAGACAATGAGCAGTTCTTC

v_gene: TRBV10-3
abundance: many
j_gene: TRBJ1-3
d_gene: .
CDR3aa: CAIRSDGTGNTIYF
CDR3nt: TGTGCCATCAGGAGTGACGGAACTGGAAACACCATATATTTT

v_gene: TRBV9
abundance: .
j_gene: TRBJ1-5
d_gene: .
CDR3aa: CASSVGEYRMESQHF
CDR3nt: TGTGCCAGCAGCGTAGGGGAATATCGCATGGAGTCCCAGCATTTT

v_gene: TRBV27
abundance: many
j_gene: TRBJ2-3
d_gene: TRBD1
CDR3aa: CASSFLGQGKDTQYF
CDR3nt: TGTGCCAGCAGTTTCTTAGGACAGGGAAAAGATACGCAGTATTTT

v_gene: TRBV28
abundance: .
j_gene: TRBJ1-2
d_gene: TRBD1
CDR3aa: CASSFRDSRLYGYTF
CDR3nt: TGTGCCAGCAGTTTCCGGGACAGCAGACTCTATGGCTACACCTTC

v_gene: TRBV7-9
abundance: few
j_gene: TRBJ2-5
d_gene: TRBD2
CDR3aa: CASDWLSNWLAGGEETQYF
CDR3nt: TGTGCCAGCGACTGGTTGTCTAATTGGCTAGCGGGGGGCGAAGAGACCCAGTACTTC

v_gene: TRBV28
abundance: .
j_gene: TRBJ2-7
d_gene: TRBD1
CDR3aa: CASTDRGAYEQYF
CDR3nt: TGTGCCAGCACCGACAGGGGAGCCTACGAGCAGTACTTC

v_gene: TRBV5-1
abundance: few
j_gene: TRBJ2-1
d_gene: .
CDR3aa: CASSLGSALAHNEQFF
CDR3nt: TGCGCCAGCAGCTTGGGCTCCGCGTTAGCCCACAATGAGCAGTTCTTC

v_gene: TRBV20-1
abundance: .
j_gene: TRBJ2-7
d_gene: .
CDR3aa: CSARDAGELRYEQYF
CDR3nt: TGCAGTGCTAGAGACGCCGGGGAATTGCGCTACGAGCAGTACTTC